This TCR beta chain was sequenced for a study of T cells after yellow fever vaccination. Across the whole study: Sorting on CD3, CD45RA, CCR7 and CD95 yielded EM, EMRA, CM and Tscm memory subsets.

Using its own MiXCR run on the 5' RACE reads, TCRdb lists one record per CDR3 protein. The sample lists roughly 30,000 distinct CDR3 sequences, about 11% occurring once. In this sample, this clonotype turned up many times. The source material was PBMCs, either bulk or a sorted T-cell subset (CD4+, CD8+, memory, or dextramer-sorted; not recorded which), sampled roughly 15 days after the first yellow fever vaccination. This clonotype was obtained from a man aged 18 to 29 who received the YFV17D yellow fever vaccine.

The CDR3: CASSFGQGRANEKLFF. For the CDR3, the DNA is TGCGCCAGCAGCTTCGGACAGGGAAGGGCAAATGAAAAACTGTTTTTT. J is TRBJ1-4 and V is TRBV5-1; 8 bases agree with TRBD1. The V and J ends lost 2 bases and 5 bases, in that order; junction bases with no gene match: 8. CDR3 length: 16 amino acids. Germline values: CDR1 SGHRS, CDR2 YFSETQ.